The 8 T cell receptor beta chains listed next were all sequenced from one sample in a study of T cell responses to AZD1222 COVID-19 vaccine. The table came from immunoSEQ multiplex PCR; TCRdb's copy has only in-frame clones and leaves some out. The repertoire has about 150,000 clones, approximately 90% of them found once; the top ten carry approximately 3%. Sequences were derived from peripheral blood, sampled on day 0 of AZD1222 vaccination. All receptors come from an adult in good health.

The CDR3 sequence: CASSDRGGTGGTQYF. The DNA of the CDR3 is TGTGCCAGCTCCGATCGCGGGGGCACTGGAGGGACCCAGTACTTC. The chain employs TRBV2 and TRBJ2-5, with D tentatively TRBD2 (7 bases). CDR1 and CDR2 from the germline V gene are SNHLY and FYNNEI. The CDR3 runs 15 residues. With 8 bases removed from V and 7 bases from J, the gap between germline ends came to 23 bases.

CDR3 DNA: TGTGCCAGCAGCTTGCTGTCGGCTAGCGGGGGGAGCACAGATACGCAGTATTTT. Protein product: CASSLLSASGGSTDTQYF. The chain recombines TRBV5-5 with TRBJ2-3; 11 bases are a match to TRBD2. After removal of 1 base from V and 0 bases from J, the junction contained 7 bases not matched to a gene. The CDR3 is made up of 18 amino acids. CDR1 is SGHKS, CDR2 YYEKEE, per germline (reference sequence).

V gene TRBV5-1 combines with J gene TRBJ1-2; D call uncertain. This CDR3 comprises 13 residues. Deletions cut 4 bases from V and 8 bases from J, with 15 bases between. Looked up from germline, CDR1 is SGHRS and CDR2 is YFSETQ. The CDR3 is CASSKATKGGYTF. The CDR3 DNA reads as TGCGCCAGCAGCAAGGCAACCAAAGGGGGCTACACCTTC. Variable domain in full (rest from reference TRBV5-1 and TRBJ1-2): KAGVTQTPRYLIKTRGQQVTLSCSPISGHRSVSWYQQTPGQGLQFLFEYFSETQRNKGNFPGRFSGRQFSNSRSEMNVSTLELGDSALYLCASSKATKGGYTFGSGTRLTVV.

This chain links TRBV6-5 with TRBJ2-7; 9 positions agree with TRBD1. The J segment lost 3 bases and the V segment lost 2 bases, leaving 5 bases of the junction unmatched. Germline CDR1 and CDR2: MNHEY and SVGAGI. CDR3 length: 15 residues. CDR3 region: CASSYPTGGVYEQYF. Written as DNA, the CDR3 is TGTGCCAGCAGTTACCCGACAGGGGGGGTCTACGAGCAGTACTTC.

This chain joins TRBV30 and TRBJ1-3; 7 bases are a match to TRBD1. V lost 0 bases and J lost 2; bases outside the gene matches: 4. The CDR3 contains 15 residues. The V gene's germline CDR1 is GTSNPN and CDR2 SVGIG (reference sequence). Written as DNA, the CDR3 is TGTGCCTGGAGTGTAAACAGGGGTACTGGAAACACCATATATTTT. Its translation: CAWSVNRGTGNTIYF.

The rearrangement uses TRBV19 and TRBJ2-2; 7 bases line up with TRBD2. Trimming at V came to 6 bases and at J to 4 bases, leaving 2 bases not matched to a gene. Per the germline V gene, CDR1 is LNHDA and CDR2 is SQIVND (reference sequence). The CDR3 length is 13 residues. CDR3 region: CASRGGSTGELFF. DNA of the CDR3: TGTGCCAGTAGGGGCGGGAGCACCGGGGAGCTGTTTTTT.

This rearrangement joins TRBV7-2 to TRBJ2-2, with 9 positions matching TRBD2. The germline V gene encodes CDR1 SGHTA and CDR2 FQGNSA. The CDR3 is 15 residues long. The trim removed 4 bases at V and 7 bases at J, leaving 7 bases unmatched. DNA for the CDR3: TGTGCCAGCAGCTCTGGGCGGGGGGGAGTCGGGGAGCTGTTTTTT. It specifies CASSSGRGGVGELFF.

The genes are TRBV9 and TRBJ2-1; possibly TRBD2 for D (6 bases). Germline CDR1 and CDR2: SGDLS and YYNGEE. The germline V and J ends were trimmed by 0 bases and 5 bases, with 15 bases remaining between them. The CDR3 runs to 16 residues. Here the CDR3 reads CASSVDGRGGNNEQFF. The CDR3 DNA reads as TGTGCCAGCAGCGTAGACGGTAGGGGCGGGAACAATGAGCAGTTCTTC.